The clone carrying this T cell receptor (beta chain) occurred many times. This sample is drawn from a study of CD8 T cells in ankylosing spondylitis. The V and J ends lost 6 bases and 5 bases, in that order; junction bases with no gene match: 11. Germline CDR1 reads SGHRS; CDR2 reads YFSETQ. The CDR3 has 15 residues. As the method for making TCR beta libraries, quantitative 5'-RACE with molecular barcodes was used. TCRdb itself ran the 5' RACE reads through MiXCR, one entry per CDR3 protein. Of approximately 140,000 distinct CDR3 sequences in the sample, roughly 8.3% are singletons; the top ten hold 6% to 9.5%.

This chain connects TRBV5-1 to TRBJ2-5; 9 positions match TRBD1. The receptor comes from a male donor with ankylosing spondylitis. The sample consisted of synovial fluid, either unsorted or a sorted T cell fraction (not recorded which). CDR3 loop: CASTESGTGTETQYF. The CDR3 DNA is TGCGCCAGCACCGAATCGGGGACAGGGACGGAGACCCAGTACTTC.